Reported below is one TCR beta chain. Its antigen is not identified. This entry comes from a study of shared clonotypes between healthy human individuals. Turning to the study itself: CD4 naive cells filled three plates per donor, CD4 memory three, CD8 naive two and CD8 memory one. Points from the study as a whole: Sampling involved blood alone; tissue repertoires likely differ.

Assay used: immunoSEQ multiplex PCR; TCRdb lists only in-frame clones, some missing. The sample lists about 2.1 million clones, 90% to 95% occurring once. Terminally differentiated effector memory CD45RA+ cells were left out of the naive CD8 fraction, which was CD45RO-negative and positively selected for CCR7. Input material: naive CD8+ T cells from PBMCs. This TCR was sampled from a man aged 18 to 29 in good health. Some clones in this sample may be carry-over from other donors' samples.

Here the CDR3 reads CSVELGYSYEQYF. In nucleotides, the CDR3 is TGCAGCGTTGAGTTGGGATACAGCTACGAGCAGTACTTC. The V call is TRBV29-1, the J call TRBJ2-7, with no clear D. The germline V and J ends were trimmed by 3 bases and 3 bases, with 12 bases remaining between them. The CDR3 sequence is 13 residues long. CDR1 is SQVTM and CDR2 is ANQGSEA in the germline V gene.